This T cell receptor (beta chain) emerged from a study of beta chain features in type 1 diabetes. All of the isolated RNA was reverse transcribed, so expressed TCRB transcripts were sequenced. Repertoires were generated with immunoSEQ multiplex PCR, while TCRdb's copy carries only in-frame clones and drops some. The sample carries about 40,000 clones, 45% to 50% recorded once. Per donor, one heparinised blood draw averaged about 100 mL. Stem cell-like memory, regulatory, central memory and naive CD4+ cells were sorted via CD45RO/CCR7/CD25/CD127/CD95/CD27. Study findings and constraints: Researchers could not determine here whether HLA type influences TCRB rearrangement.

The table lists this clone with a few counts. Its target is unknown. The junction had 4 bases not matched to a gene; V was cut back by 4 bases and J by 4 bases. CDR3 length: 15 residues. Germline V CDR1 and CDR2: SGHRS, YFSETQ. This receptor was identified in a woman under 30 in good health. The chain combines TRBV5-1 with TRBJ2-1, with TRBD2 identical over 11 bases. The sample consisted of central memory CD4+ T cells from blood. This chain's CDR3 is CASSPIAGGYNEQFF. CDR3 in DNA: TGCGCCAGCAGCCCCATAGCGGGGGGGTACAATGAGCAGTTCTTC.